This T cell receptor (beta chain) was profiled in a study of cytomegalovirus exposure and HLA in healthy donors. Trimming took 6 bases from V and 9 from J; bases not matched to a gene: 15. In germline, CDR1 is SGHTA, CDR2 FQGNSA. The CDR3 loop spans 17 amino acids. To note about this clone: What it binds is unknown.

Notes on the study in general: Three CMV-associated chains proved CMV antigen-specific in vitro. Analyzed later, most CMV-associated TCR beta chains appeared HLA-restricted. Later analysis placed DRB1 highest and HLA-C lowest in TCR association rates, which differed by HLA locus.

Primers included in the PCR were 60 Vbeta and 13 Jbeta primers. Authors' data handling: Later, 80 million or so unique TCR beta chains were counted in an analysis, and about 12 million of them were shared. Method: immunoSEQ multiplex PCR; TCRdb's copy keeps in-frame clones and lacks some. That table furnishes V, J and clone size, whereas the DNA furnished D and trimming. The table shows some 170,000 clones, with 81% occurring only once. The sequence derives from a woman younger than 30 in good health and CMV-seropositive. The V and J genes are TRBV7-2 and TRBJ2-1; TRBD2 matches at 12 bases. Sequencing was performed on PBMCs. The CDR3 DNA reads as TGTGCCAGCAGTTACACTCCGGGACTAGCGGGCCTTGGTGAGCAGTTCTTC. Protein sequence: CASSYTPGLAGLGEQFF.